The 27 T cell receptor beta chains in this list originate from one sample, sequenced in a study of post-analysis software for immune sequencing data. Study-wide findings and caveats: Patients had higher frequencies than controls of five TRBV segments, including TRBV5-6, TRBV5-1 and TRBV20-1.

TCR beta cDNA libraries had unique molecular identifiers. MiXCR was run by TCRdb on the PCR reads, yielding one entry per CDR3 protein. The repertoire holds about 430,000 distinct CDR3 sequences, with roughly 38% as singletons. For these TCRs, the target antigens are not known. The source material was blood. These TCRs come from a girl under 10 years old with multiple sclerosis.

The chain links TRBV12-3 or TRBV12-4 to TRBJ1-5, with a weak D call TRBD1 (5 bases). This CDR3 comprises 13 residues. V was shortened by 6 bases and J by 9 bases, with 15 bases between the two germline ends. The CDR3 spells CASSRGAQGPQHF. CDR3 coding DNA: TGTGCCAGCAGCCGGGGCGCCCAAGGGCCCCAGCATTTT.

The table lists this clonotype with a few counts. The V gene is TRBV28, the J gene TRBJ2-1, with D perhaps given as TRBD1 or TRBD2 (5 bases each). Per the germline V gene, CDR1 is MDHEN and CDR2 is SYDVKM. V lost 9 bases and J lost 2, with 11 bases in between. The CDR3 has 13 residues. CDR3 DNA: TGTGCCAGTCGAGGGGAACCCTACAATGAGCAGTTCTTC. Translated, it gives CASRGEPYNEQFF.

The chain recombines TRBV4-1 with TRBJ2-5; TRBD1 agrees at 7 bases. The junction had 8 bases not matched to a gene; V was cut back by 4 bases and J by 0 bases. This CDR3 comprises 16 residues. In germline, CDR1 is MGHRA, CDR2 YSYEKL. CDR3 bases: TGCGCCAGCAGCCCAGAGTTTGGGACAGACCAAGAGACCCAGTACTTC. Residues: CASSPEFGTDQETQYF.

The genes are TRBV20-1 and TRBJ2-7, with 11 bases matching TRBD2. The germline V gene encodes CDR1 DFQATT and CDR2 SNEGSKA (reference sequence). This CDR3 has 13 amino acids. V was clipped by 5 bases and J by 6 bases; unmatched bases: 6. CDR3 residues: CSALAGGGREQYF. The CDR3 DNA follows: TGCAGTGCTTTAGCGGGAGGGGGTCGCGAGCAGTACTTC.

J is TRBJ2-1 and V is TRBV27; unclear D gene. V lost 2 bases and J 6 bases, leaving 5 bases between the germline ends. Germline CDR1 is MNHEY and CDR2 is SMNVEV (reference sequence). The CDR3 has 12 amino acids. The CDR3 DNA sequence: TGTGCCAGCAGTTTAGACTGCAATGAGCAGTTCTTC. It is translated as CASSLDCNEQFF.

This clonotype was observed a few times. The rearrangement joins TRBV29-1 to TRBJ2-3; 8 bases align to TRBD2. The V gene's germline CDR1 is SQVTM and CDR2 ANQGSEA. Trimming at V came to 6 bases and at J to 2 bases, leaving 10 bases not matched to a gene. This CDR3 spans 15 amino acids. The CDR3 sequence is CSVIGLARATDTQYF. The CDR3 DNA sequence: TGCAGCGTCATAGGACTAGCAAGAGCCACAGATACGCAGTATTTT.

V is TRBV5-1 and J is TRBJ1-2; unclear D gene. This CDR3 spans 12 amino acids. V was trimmed by 0 bases and J by 6 bases, leaving 6 bases between them. CDR1 is SGHRS and CDR2 is YFSETQ in the germline V gene. For the CDR3, the DNA is TGCGCCAGCAGCTTGGACAGAAATGGCTACACCTTC. Translating it yields CASSLDRNGYTF.

This clonotype was seen only a few times. The chain uses TRBV29-1 and TRBJ1-2; 7 bases are a match to TRBD1. Trimming at V came to 7 bases and at J to 4 bases, leaving 3 bases not matched to a gene. Germline CDR1 is SQVTM and CDR2 is ANQGSEA. The CDR3 has 11 amino acids. The CDR3 reads CSAGDSYGYTF. CDR3 DNA sequence: TGCAGCGCAGGGGACAGCTATGGCTACACCTTC.

V and J are TRBV6-6 and TRBJ1-2; TRBD1 agrees at 9 bases. The CDR3 has 14 residues. V was pared by 0 bases and J by 8 bases, with 4 bases of the junction left unmatched. Germline V gives CDR1 MNHNY, CDR2 SVGAGI (reference sequence). CDR3 residues: CASSYSRDRVGYTF. CDR3 nucleotides: TGTGCCAGCAGTTACTCAAGGGACAGGGTAGGCTACACCTTC.

The V gene is TRBV20-1, the J gene TRBJ2-4, with 7 bases identical to TRBD2. Matching the DNA end better, TRBJ2-7 makes the J call doubtful. The germline V gene has CDR1 DFQATT and CDR2 SNEGSKA (reference sequence). The CDR3 runs 13 residues. The DNA of the CDR3 is TGCAGTGCTAGTCCCCTAGCGGACTACGAGCAGTACTTC. It is translated as CSASPLADYEQYF.

The chain carries TRBV7-9 and TRBJ2-7; tentatively, D is TRBD1 or TRBD2 (5 bases each). V lost 3 bases and J lost 1, with 16 bases in between. CDR3 length equals 16 residues. The germline V gene encodes CDR1 SEHNR and CDR2 FQNEAQ (reference sequence). The CDR3 reads CASSFTGTAPSYEQYF. CDR3 in DNA: TGTGCCAGCAGCTTTACGGGGACGGCACCATCCTACGAGCAGTACTTC. The complete variable domain, with remaining parts taken from reference TRBV7-9 and TRBJ2-7, reads DTGVSQNPRHKITKRGQNVTFRCDPISEHNRLYWYRQTLGQGPEFLTYFQNEAQLEKSRLLSDRFSAERPKGSFSTLEIQRTEQGDSAMYLCASSFTGTAPSYEQYFGPGTRLTVT.

This chain joins TRBV7-9 and TRBJ2-1; D is tentatively TRBD1 or TRBD2 (5 bases each). Germline-derived CDR1 and CDR2 are SEHNR and FQNEAQ (reference sequence). Trimming took 5 bases from V and 5 from J, leaving 16 bases between them. There are 15 residues in the CDR3. CDR3 coding DNA: TGTGCCAGCAGCGGGGCAGGAGGCCTCAACAATGAGCAGTTCTTC. Amino acids: CASSGAGGLNNEQFF.

CDR3 region: CSARYLAEPSDNEQFF. For the CDR3, the DNA is TGCAGTGCTAGATATCTAGCGGAACCTTCCGACAATGAGCAGTTCTTC. The rearrangement uses TRBV20-1 and TRBJ2-1, with 7 nucleotides matching TRBD2. J gave up 5 bases and V 2 bases, and 12 bases lay outside the gene matches. Germline V gives CDR1 DFQATT, CDR2 SNEGSKA (reference sequence). The length of the CDR3 is 16 residues.

V is TRBV28 and J is TRBJ1-5; a possible D gene is TRBD1 (6 bases). V was shortened by 4 bases and J by 3 bases, with 13 bases between the two germline ends. This CDR3 contains 15 residues. The germline V gene has CDR1 MDHEN and CDR2 SYDVKM. The CDR3 DNA is TGTGCCAGCAGTTCACCCGGGACAAACAATCAGCCCCAGCATTTT. Its translation: CASSSPGTNNQPQHF.

J is TRBJ2-4 and V is TRBV5-1, with 9 positions matching TRBD2. The ends lost 4 bases at V and 1 base at J; junction bases unmatched: 15. Germline values: CDR1 SGHRS, CDR2 YFSETQ. The CDR3 spans 19 residues. CDR3 amino acids: CASSAKLYIAGEAKNIQYF. In DNA form, the CDR3 reads TGCGCCAGCAGCGCAAAGCTTTACATAGCGGGAGAGGCCAAAAACATTCAGTACTTC.

This clonotype was seen a handful of times. The genes are TRBV4-3 and TRBJ1-4; tentative D call: TRBD1 (6 bases). This CDR3 region has 18 residues. V shed 4 bases and J shed 0 bases, with 18 bases lying between them. CDR1 is LGHNA and CDR2 is YSLEER in the germline V gene. This CDR3 is CASSLGGAGTSTNEKLFF. The CDR3 nucleotides read TGCGCCAGCAGCCTGGGGGGGGCGGGGACCTCAACTAATGAAAAACTGTTTTTT.

The chain has TRBV29-1 and TRBJ2-5; 7 nucleotides align to TRBD2. The CDR3 runs to 16 residues. The germline CDR1 and CDR2 sequences are SQVTM and ANQGSEA. J gave up 11 bases and V 6 bases, and 24 bases lay outside the gene matches. The CDR3 is CSVIPGGGGVFGEQYF. CDR3 in DNA: TGCAGCGTGATCCCTGGGGGGGGAGGCGTTTTTGGGGAGCAGTACTTC.

The rearrangement uses TRBV25-1 and TRBJ2-3, with 7 bases aligning to TRBD2. The J segment lost 4 bases and the V segment lost 1 base, leaving 5 bases of the junction unmatched. Germline V gene lookup returns CDR1 MGHDK and CDR2 SYGVNS. This CDR3 is built from 15 residues. This CDR3 reads CASSEFAGDADTQYF. CDR3 DNA sequence: TGTGCCAGCAGTGAATTTGCGGGGGATGCAGATACGCAGTATTTT.

The table lists this clonotype with a few counts. The CDR3: CAISDVTSTDTQYF. In nucleotides, the CDR3 is TGTGCCATCAGTGACGTAACTAGCACAGATACGCAGTATTTT. This chain connects TRBV10-3 to TRBJ2-3; D gene uncertain. CDR1 and CDR2 from the germline V gene are ENHRY and SYGVKD. The CDR3 is 14 residues long. V lost 3 bases to trimming and J lost 0 bases, with 7 bases between them.

This rearrangement joins TRBV7-9 to TRBJ2-7; D not resolved. The DNA end is more similar to TRBJ2-5, so the J call may be wrong. The CDR3 loop spans 14 amino acids. Germline V gene sequence: CDR1 SEHNR, CDR2 FQNEAQ (reference sequence). In nucleotides, the CDR3 is TGTGCCAGCAGCTTAGGGCCCCTGGCAGAGACCCAGTACTTC. This codes for CASSLGPLAETQYF.

The chain uses TRBV6-5 and TRBJ2-3; D ambiguous. Germline V lookup: CDR1 MNHEY, CDR2 SVGAGI. Trimming cost V 7 bases and J 2 bases, with 13 bases left between them. The CDR3 sequence is 14 residues long. In DNA form, the CDR3 reads TGTGCCAGCATTGATCCCGGGTTCACAGATACGCAGTATTTT. Translated, it gives CASIDPGFTDTQYF.

This rearrangement joins TRBV10-2 to TRBJ2-1, with 7 bases that match TRBD1. The CDR3 is made up of 15 amino acids. Germline CDR1 is WSHSY and CDR2 is SAAADI. The V gene end was trimmed by 2 bases and the J gene end by 2 bases; junction bases not matched to a gene: 3. The CDR3 DNA follows: TGCGCCAGCAGTGAGCCCGGGACAGCCTACAATGAGCAGTTCTTC. Protein: CASSEPGTAYNEQFF.

This clonotype was observed at least ten times. The chain combines TRBV6-2 or TRBV6-3 with TRBJ1-2; the match to TRBD1 covers 9 bases. The CDR3 consists of 15 residues. Losses at the gene ends were 5 bases for V and 7 bases for J; bases not matched to a gene: 11. Germline loops: CDR1 MNHEY, CDR2 SVGEGT. The CDR3 spells CASSDGTGRPPGYTF. The CDR3 DNA is TGTGCCAGCAGTGATGGGACAGGGAGGCCTCCTGGCTACACCTTC.

The chain has TRBV6-2 or TRBV6-3 and TRBJ2-7; D possibly uses TRBD1 or TRBD2 (6 bases each). The CDR3 covers 12 residues. V lost 8 bases and J lost 5, with 13 bases in between. Per germline, CDR1 MNHEY and CDR2 SVGEGT. CDR3 bases: TGTGCCAGCCGGGGGCCTCCCCACGAGCAGTACTTC. This gives the protein CASRGPPHEQYF.

This chain joins TRBV29-1 and TRBJ1-1; the D is unclear. The CDR3 length is 12 residues. The germline V gene has CDR1 SQVTM and CDR2 ANQGSEA. V was pared by 6 bases and J by 0 bases, with 8 bases between. CDR3 amino acids: CSVAFLNTEAFF. Here the CDR3 DNA reads TGCAGCGTGGCTTTTTTGAACACTGAAGCTTTCTTT. Full variable domain (rest looked up from reference TRBV29-1 and TRBJ1-1): SAVISQKPSRDICQRGTSLTIQCQVDSQVTMMFWYRQQPGQSLTLIATANQGSEATYESGFVIDKFPISRPNLTFSTLTVSNMSPEDSSIYLCSVAFLNTEAFFGQGTRLTVV.

This clonotype was found a few times. The J gene is TRBJ1-2, the V gene TRBV3-1, with no clear D. CDR1 LGHDT and CDR2 YNNKEL come from the germline V gene (reference sequence). V lost 2 bases and J lost 3, with 10 bases in between. This CDR3 comprises 14 residues. The CDR3 DNA sequence: TGTGCCAGCAGCCAACCCGGGGTCTACTATGGCTACACCTTC. It specifies CASSQPGVYYGYTF.

The chain has TRBV18 and TRBJ1-5; D perhaps matches TRBD1 (6 bases). The CDR3 covers 14 residues. Trimming took off 4 bases at V and 5 bases at J, with 12 bases between the two ends. Germline V CDR1 and CDR2: KGHSH, LQKENI. The CDR3 sequence: CASSQGDLDQPQHF. The CDR3 DNA reads TGTGCCAGCTCACAGGGGGACCTTGATCAGCCCCAGCATTTT. Together with reference TRBV18 and TRBJ1-5, the CDR3 gives the full variable domain: NAGVMQNPRHLVRRRGQEARLRCSPMKGHSHVYWYRQLPEEGLKFMVYLQKENIIDESGMPKERFSAEFPKEGPSILRIQQVVRGDSAAYFCASSQGDLDQPQHFGDGTRLSIL.